This T cell receptor beta chain stems from a study of vaccination effects on CD4 cells after COVID-19. As for the study in general: A median of 72 days separated the second dose and sampling.

Subsequent to about 10 days of culture, CD4+ T cells were isolated. All study participants received two doses of BNT162b2 or mRNA-1273 vaccine. Sequenced by immunoSEQ multiplex PCR; TCRdb stores in-frame clones only, minus some. The sample comprises some 47,000 clones, less than 85% of which are singletons, and roughly 7.2% rests with the top ten. The CDR3 spans 17 residues. Germline assignment: CDR1 SGHNT and CDR2 YYREEE (reference sequence). Trimming removed 5 bases from V and 0 bases from J, with 15 bases in between. With regard to this clone: Its matching antigen is unknown.

Study-wide results and caveats: Few convalescent patients were studied, and early post-infection samples were lacking. Pronounced clonal contraction occurred in clones induced by infection and by vaccine late after vaccination.

This specimen was CD4+ T cells from PBMCs cultured without peptide, taken after COVID-19 vaccination. The chain joins TRBV5-4 to TRBJ2-6; TRBD1 or TRBD2 may be the D gene (5 bases each). This sequence was found in a human donor who received a COVID-19 vaccine. CDR3 nucleotide sequence: TGTGCCAGCAGTCGCCCCGGGACGGACTCTGGGGCCAACGTCCTGACTTTC. The encoded protein is CASSRPGTDSGANVLTF. Based on the CDR3 plus reference TRBV5-4 and TRBJ2-6, the full variable domain is ETGVTQSPTHLIKTRGQQVTLRCSSQSGHNTVSWYQQALGQGPQFIFQYYREEENGRGNFPPRFSGLQFPNYSSELNVNALELDDSALYLCASSRPGTDSGANVLTFGAGSRLTVL.